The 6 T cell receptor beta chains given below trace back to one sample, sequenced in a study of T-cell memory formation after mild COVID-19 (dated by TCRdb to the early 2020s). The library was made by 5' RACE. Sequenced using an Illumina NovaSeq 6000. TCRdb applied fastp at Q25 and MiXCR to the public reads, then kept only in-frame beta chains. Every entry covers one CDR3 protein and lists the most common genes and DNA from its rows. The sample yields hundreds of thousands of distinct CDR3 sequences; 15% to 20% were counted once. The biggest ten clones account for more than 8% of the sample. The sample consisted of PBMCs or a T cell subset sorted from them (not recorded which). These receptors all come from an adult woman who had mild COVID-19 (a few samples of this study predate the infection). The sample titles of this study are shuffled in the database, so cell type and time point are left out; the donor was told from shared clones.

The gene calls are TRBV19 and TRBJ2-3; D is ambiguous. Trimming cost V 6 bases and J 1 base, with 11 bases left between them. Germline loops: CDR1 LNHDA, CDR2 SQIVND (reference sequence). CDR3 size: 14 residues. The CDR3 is CASRSVIGTDTQYF. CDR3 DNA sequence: TGTGCCAGTAGATCTGTGATAGGCACAGATACGCAGTATTTT.

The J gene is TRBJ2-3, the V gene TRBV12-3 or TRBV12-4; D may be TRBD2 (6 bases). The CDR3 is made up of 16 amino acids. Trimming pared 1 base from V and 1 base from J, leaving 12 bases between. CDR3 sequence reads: CASSLGDSGGTDTQYF. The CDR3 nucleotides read TGTGCCAGCAGTTTAGGGGATAGCGGAGGCACAGATACGCAGTATTTT.

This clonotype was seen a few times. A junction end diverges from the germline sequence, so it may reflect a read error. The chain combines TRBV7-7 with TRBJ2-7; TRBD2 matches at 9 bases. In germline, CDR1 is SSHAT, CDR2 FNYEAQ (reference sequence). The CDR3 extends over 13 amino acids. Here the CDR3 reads CASSPGLATEQYF. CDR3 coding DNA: TGTGCTAGCAGCCCGGGACTAGCAACCGAGCAGTACTTC.

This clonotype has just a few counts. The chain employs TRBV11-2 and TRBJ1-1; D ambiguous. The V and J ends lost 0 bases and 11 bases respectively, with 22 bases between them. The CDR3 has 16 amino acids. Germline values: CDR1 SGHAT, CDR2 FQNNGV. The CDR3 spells CASSLDPPRTAHQAFF. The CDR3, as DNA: TGTGCCAGCAGCTTAGACCCCCCTCGAACAGCTCATCAGGCTTTCTTT.

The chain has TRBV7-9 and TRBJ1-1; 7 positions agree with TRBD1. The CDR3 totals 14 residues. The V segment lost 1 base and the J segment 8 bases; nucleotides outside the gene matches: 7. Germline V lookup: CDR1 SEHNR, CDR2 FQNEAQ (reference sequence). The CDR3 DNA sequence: TGTGCCAGCAGCTTAGAGGAGACAGGGAGGGAAGCTTTCTTT. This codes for CASSLEETGREAFF.

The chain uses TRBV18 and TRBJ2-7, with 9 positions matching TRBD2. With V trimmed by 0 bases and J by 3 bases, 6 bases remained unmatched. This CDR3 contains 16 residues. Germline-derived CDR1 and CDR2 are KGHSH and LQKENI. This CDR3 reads CASSPPIAGGDYEQYF. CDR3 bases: TGTGCCAGCTCACCACCTATTGCGGGAGGGGACTACGAGCAGTACTTC. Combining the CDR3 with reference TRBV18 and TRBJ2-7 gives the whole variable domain NAGVMQNPRHLVRRRGQEARLRCSPMKGHSHVYWYRQLPEEGLKFMVYLQKENIIDESGMPKERFSAEFPKEGPSILRIQQVVRGDSAAYFCASSPPIAGGDYEQYFGPGTRLTVT.